This T cell receptor (beta chain) was captured in a study of monozygotic twins with inflammatory bowel disease. General observations from the study: Among the T cells, different subtypes could not be distinguished. IBD patients share fewer clonotypes with other people than healthy twins do, especially with disease activity.

The CDR3 totals 13 residues. Germline assignment: CDR1 SNHLY and CDR2 FYNNEI. In regard to this clonotype: Its specificity is not known.

TCRdb reprocessed the 5' RACE reads; each CDR3 protein has one entry and no DNA is given. This sample's table reports 300,000 to 350,000 distinct CDR3 sequences. This receptor was obtained from a human donor with ulcerative colitis or Crohn's disease, or a healthy co-twin of an affected twin (not recorded which). This chain uses TRBV2 with TRBJ1-1; checking the TCRdb D call of TRBD1 is not possible without DNA. The sample consisted of blood. The CDR3 spells CASSDRGWTEAFF.